The 21 T cell receptor beta chains given below trace back to one sample, sequenced in a study of blood T cells in healthy people across ages. With a J-beta primer mix and a sample-barcoded 5' primer, a second PCR ran about 6 to 11 cycles. One entry per CDR3 protein, called by TCRdb with MiXCR from the 5' RACE reads. The sample contains 1,300,000 or so distinct CDR3 sequences, almost 60% of which appear only once. Sequencing input: blood. These receptors all stem from a man aged 18 to 30 in good health.

This clonotype was observed a single time. This sequence joins TRBV5-1 and TRBJ2-3; D perhaps matches TRBD1 (6 bases). In germline, CDR1 is SGHRS, CDR2 YFSETQ. V was pared by 7 bases and J by 9 bases, with 18 bases between. The CDR3 extends over 13 amino acids. Here the CDR3 reads CASRKGEGETQYF. The CDR3 DNA reads TGCGCCAGCCGAAAGGGGGAAGGGGAGACGCAGTATTTT.

The gene calls are TRBV4-3 and TRBJ1-2, with a possible D match to TRBD1 (6 bases). Trimming took off 1 base at V and 5 bases at J, with 17 bases between the two ends. The germline V gene has CDR1 LGHNA and CDR2 YSLEER. The CDR3 loop spans 16 amino acids. The CDR3 here is CASSQVFEGGTYGYTF. The CDR3 coding sequence is TGCGCCAGCAGCCAAGTTTTCGAGGGGGGGACTTATGGCTACACCTTC.

In its sample, this clonotype was seen a few times. This sequence joins TRBV9 and TRBJ2-5, with D perhaps TRBD2 (6 bases). Looked up from germline, CDR1 is SGDLS and CDR2 is YYNGEE. V was cut by 3 bases and J by 11 bases, with 17 bases left in between. The CDR3 spans 13 residues. CDR3 residues: CASSGPGGAEQYF. As DNA, the CDR3 is TGTGCCAGCAGCGGCCCCGGGGGTGCGGAGCAGTACTTC.

Comments on this clonotype: The junction and the germline gene differ at one end; a read error may be behind it. V usage is TRBV10-3 and J usage is TRBJ2-3, with TRBD1 identical over 11 bases. The germline CDR1 and CDR2 sequences are ENHRY and SYGVKD. CDR3 length equals 15 residues. The CDR3 coding sequence is TGTGCCATCAGACGGACAGGGGGCAATACAGAGACGCAGTATTTT. Encoded protein: CAIRRTGGNTETQYF.

V is TRBV7-9 and J is TRBJ1-4; D perhaps matches TRBD1 (5 bases). The length of the CDR3 is 15 residues. Germline V gene lookup returns CDR1 SEHNR and CDR2 FQNEAQ (reference sequence). V was clipped by 1 base and J by 5 bases, with 11 bases between them. This CDR3 reads CASSLEGFGNEKLFF. As DNA, the CDR3 is TGTGCCAGCAGCTTAGAGGGGTTCGGAAATGAAAAACTGTTTTTT.

The chain joins TRBV20-1 to TRBJ2-7; 9 bases fit TRBD2. V lost 3 bases to trimming and J lost 4 bases; unmatched junction nucleotides: 13. The germline V gene has CDR1 DFQATT and CDR2 SNEGSKA (reference sequence). The CDR3 is made up of 16 amino acids. The CDR3 spells CSARNVGGLATYEQYF. CDR3 coding DNA: TGCAGTGCTAGGAACGTAGGGGGACTAGCCACGTACGAGCAGTACTTC.

This rearrangement joins TRBV5-1 to TRBJ2-5; TRBD2 aligns across 9 bases. CDR3 length: 16 amino acids. Germline V gene data show CDR1 as SGHRS and CDR2 as YFSETQ. The ends lost 4 bases at V and 5 bases at J; junction bases unmatched: 12. The CDR3 spells CASSRLASGGSETQYF. The CDR3 DNA follows: TGCGCCAGCAGCCGCCTCGCGAGCGGGGGGTCGGAGACCCAGTACTTC.

The rearrangement joins TRBV5-1 to TRBJ2-3, with 9 bases matching TRBD2. From germline, CDR1 is SGHRS and CDR2 YFSETQ. The CDR3 is 15 residues long. With V trimmed by 4 bases and J by 5 bases, 8 bases remained unmatched. CDR3 DNA: TGCGCCAGCAGCCGAAACGGACTAGCGATAGATACGCAGTATTTT. Its protein is CASSRNGLAIDTQYF.

The V call is TRBV20-1, the J call TRBJ2-1, with D possibly matching TRBD1 (6 bases). V lost 6 bases and J 7 bases, leaving 16 bases between the germline ends. CDR3 length: 13 amino acids. CDR1 is DFQATT and CDR2 is SNEGSKA in the germline V gene (reference sequence). CDR3 bases: TGCAGTGCGTCACGGGACAAAGCAAATGAGCAGTTCTTC. Its protein is CSASRDKANEQFF.

This sequence joins TRBV7-6 and TRBJ1-5, with 7 bases fitting TRBD1. Trimming took 5 bases from V and 1 from J; bases not matched to a gene: 11. The CDR3 covers 17 residues. CDR1 is SGHVS, CDR2 FNYEAQ, per germline. This chain's CDR3 is CASSGLTGDRSNQPQHF. The DNA for the CDR3 is TGTGCCAGCAGCGGATTAACAGGGGATCGGAGCAATCAGCCCCAGCATTTT.

A word on this clonotype: A junction boundary mismatches the germline segment, possibly from a read error. The chain uses TRBV14 and TRBJ2-1; D possibly corresponds to TRBD2 (6 bases). The CDR3 spans 16 residues. The germline V gene encodes CDR1 SGHDN and CDR2 FVKESK. The CDR3 spells CASSQDAGSAVNERFF. CDR3 in DNA: TGTGCCAGCAGCCAAGATGCGGGATCGGCCGTCAATGAGCGGTTCTTC.

This clonotype has just a few counts. V gene TRBV5-1 combines with J gene TRBJ2-1; D possibly corresponds to TRBD1 (5 bases). V dropped 1 base and J dropped 8 bases, with 10 bases sitting between them. Germline values: CDR1 SGHRS, CDR2 YFSETQ. The CDR3 is 13 amino acids. CDR3 in amino acids: CASSLRGYDEQFF. The CDR3 nucleotides read TGCGCCAGCAGCTTGAGGGGCTATGATGAGCAGTTCTTC.

DNA for the CDR3: TGCGCCAGCAGCCAACAAGAAGGGGGCCCCACCACAGATACGCAGTATTTT. Protein: CASSQQEGGPTTDTQYF. V gene TRBV4-1 combines with J gene TRBJ2-3; 7 bases map to TRBD1. Germline CDR1 and CDR2: MGHRA and YSYEKL. The CDR3 is 17 residues long. The junction had 10 bases not matched to a gene; V was cut back by 2 bases and J by 2 bases.

The V gene is TRBV3-1, the J gene TRBJ2-3; TRBD2 aligns across 9 bases. CDR3 length: 17 amino acids. CDR1 and CDR2 (germline): LGHDT, YNNKEL (reference sequence). V lost 1 base, J lost 2 bases, and 7 bases stayed unmatched. CDR3 in amino acids: CASSQGAGGLVTDTQYF. DNA of the CDR3: TGTGCCAGCAGCCAAGGGGCGGGGGGGCTTGTCACAGATACGCAGTATTTT.

V usage is TRBV5-1 and J usage is TRBJ2-1; D may be TRBD1 (6 bases). Germline V lookup: CDR1 SGHRS, CDR2 YFSETQ. The V end lost 6 bases, the J end lost 0 bases, and 13 bases lay between the germline ends. There are 15 residues in the CDR3. The CDR3 nucleotides are TGCGCCAGCATCCCATTCAGGGGCTCCTACAATGAGCAGTTCTTC. The encoded protein is CASIPFRGSYNEQFF.

This clonotype was seen only a few times. V usage is TRBV3-1 and J usage is TRBJ1-6; D is ambiguous. In germline, CDR1 is LGHDT, CDR2 YNNKEL (reference sequence). V lost 0 bases and J 10 bases, leaving 7 bases between the germline ends. This CDR3 is 13 amino acids long. CDR3 sequence: CASSQDLNSPLHF. CDR3 bases: TGTGCCAGCAGCCAAGACCTCAACTCACCCCTCCACTTT.

V is TRBV12-3 or TRBV12-4 and J is TRBJ2-4, with D hard to call. The end of the DNA aligns better with TRBJ2-7, so the J call may be wrong. The CDR3 has 12 amino acids. The DNA for the CDR3 is TGTGCCAGCAGTTTAACGGCAGTCGAGCAGTACTTC. This sequence encodes CASSLTAVEQYF.

The rearrangement uses TRBV7-2 and TRBJ2-3, with D possibly matching TRBD2 (7 bases). Germline V gene lookup returns CDR1 SGHTA and CDR2 FQGNSA. Trimming left V 5 bases short and J 6 bases short, with 18 bases between. The CDR3 has 15 residues. The CDR3 reads CASSTVHGGRDTQYF. In DNA, the CDR3 is TGTGCCAGCAGCACTGTTCACGGGGGGCGGGATACGCAGTATTTT.

The sample holds one count of this clonotype. Written as DNA, the CDR3 is TGTGCCAGCAGACAAAGTTACTCGGGACAGCAGTACTTC. Amino acids: CASRQSYSGQQYF. The chain uses TRBV27 and TRBJ2-7; D may correspond to TRBD1 or TRBD2 (5 bases each). Germline V gene sequence: CDR1 MNHEY, CDR2 SMNVEV (reference sequence). This CDR3 is built from 13 residues. V lost 6 bases and J 8 bases, leaving 17 bases between the germline ends.

The chain uses TRBV4-2 and TRBJ1-1; D uncertain. Looked up from germline, CDR1 is LGHNA and CDR2 is YNFKEQ. CDR3 length: 15 residues. Trimming removed 1 base from V and 2 bases from J, with 11 bases in between. The CDR3 DNA reads as TGTGCCAGCAGCCAAGTAAGAAAGGGTAACACTGAAGCTTTCTTT. As protein: CASSQVRKGNTEAFF.

This clonotype was counted a few times. The CDR3 DNA is TGTGCCAGCAGCTTAGATCCCAACGCAATGGCAATTGGGCAGTTCTTC. This gives the protein CASSLDPNAMAIGQFF. The V and J genes are TRBV11-2 and TRBJ2-7; D is unclear. The DNA end is a closer match to TRBJ2-1, so the J assignment may be wrong. The length of the CDR3 is 16 residues. Germline V gives CDR1 SGHAT, CDR2 FQNNGV.